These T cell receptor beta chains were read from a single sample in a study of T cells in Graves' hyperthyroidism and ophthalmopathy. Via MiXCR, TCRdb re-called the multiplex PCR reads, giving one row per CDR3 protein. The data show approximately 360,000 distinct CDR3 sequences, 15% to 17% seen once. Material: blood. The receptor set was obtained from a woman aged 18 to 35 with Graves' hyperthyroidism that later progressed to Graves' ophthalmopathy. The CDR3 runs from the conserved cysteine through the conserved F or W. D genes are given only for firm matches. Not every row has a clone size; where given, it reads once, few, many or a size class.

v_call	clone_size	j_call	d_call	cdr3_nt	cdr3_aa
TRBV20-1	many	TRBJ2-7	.	TGCAGTGCTAGCTCTCGCTACGAGCAGTACTTC	CSASSRYEQYF
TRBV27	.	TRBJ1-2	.	TGTGCCAGCAGTTTAGGGGGGACTGGCTACACCTTC	CASSLGGTGYTF
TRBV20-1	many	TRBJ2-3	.	TGCAGTGCTAGAGGAGCAGGGACAGATACGCAGTATTTT	CSARGAGTDTQYF
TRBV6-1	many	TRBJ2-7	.	TGTGCCAGCAGTGAGGGTGGGTACAAGCGGGACAGTCGGGAGGAGCAGTACTTC	CASSEGGYKRDSREEQYF
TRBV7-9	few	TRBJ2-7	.	TGTGCCAGCAGCTTTGGGAGGGGGCCCACCTACGAGCAGTACTTC	CASSFGRGPTYEQYF
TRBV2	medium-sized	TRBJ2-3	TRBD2	TGTGCCAGCAGTGCGGCTAGCGGGAGGTTGAATACGCAGTATTTT	CASSAASGRLNTQYF
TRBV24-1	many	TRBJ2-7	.	TGTGCCACCAGTCGGGTGAGGGCACGGGGTTACGAGCAGTACTTC	CATSRVRARGYEQYF
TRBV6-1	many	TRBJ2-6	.	TGTGCCAGCAGTTACCGCCAGAGTGACTACTCGAAGAGCTCTGGGGCCAACGTCCTGACTTTC	CASSYRQSDYSKSSGANVLTF
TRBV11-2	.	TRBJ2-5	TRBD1	TGTGCCAGCAGCTTAGATCGGACAGGGCGGCTAGAGACCCAGTACTTC	CASSLDRTGRLETQYF
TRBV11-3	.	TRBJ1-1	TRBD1	TGTGCCAGCAGCCCCACAGGGGTCACTGAAGCTTTCTTT	CASSPTGVTEAFF
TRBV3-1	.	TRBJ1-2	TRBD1	TGTGCCAGCAGCCAAGGGGGGTGGACAGGACCGTATGGCTACACCTTC	CASSQGGWTGPYGYTF
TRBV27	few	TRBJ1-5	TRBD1	TGTGCCAGCAGTCACCGTCGCCTAACCGGGACAGGGGGTTGGGAGCCCCAGCATTTT	CASSHRRLTGTGGWEPQHF
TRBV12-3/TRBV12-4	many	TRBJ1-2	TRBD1	TGTGCCAGCAGGGACCGACAGGGGACAACCTTTCGTGGCTACACCTTC	CASRDRQGTTFRGYTF
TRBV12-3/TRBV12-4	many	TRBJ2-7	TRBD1	TGTGCCAGCGGGACAGACATTCGTTACGAGCAGTACTTC	CASGTDIRYEQYF
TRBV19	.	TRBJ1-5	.	TGTGCCAGTAGCTTTAGGACTGAGAACTTTTATAGCAATCAGCCCCAGCATTTT	CASSFRTENFYSNQPQHF
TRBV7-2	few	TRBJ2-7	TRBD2	TGTGCCAGCAGCTTCCTCGGGATATCCCGGGACTACCTCTACGAGCAGTACTTC	CASSFLGISRDYLYEQYF
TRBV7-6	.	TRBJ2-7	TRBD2	TGTGCCAGCAGCGTTACGGGGGGGAACTCCTACGAGCAGTACTTC	CASSVTGGNSYEQYF
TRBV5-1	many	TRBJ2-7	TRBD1	TGCGCCAGCAGCTTGGCCCAGGGGGCCAGCGAGCAGTACTTC	CASSLAQGASEQYF
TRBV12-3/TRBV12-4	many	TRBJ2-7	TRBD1	TGTGCCAGCAGTACGTTGACCGGGACAGGAACCTACGAGCAGTACTTC	CASSTLTGTGTYEQYF
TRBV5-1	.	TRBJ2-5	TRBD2	TGCGCCAACAGCGCGGGACTAGTTAGGGAGACCCAGTACTTC	CANSAGLVRETQYF
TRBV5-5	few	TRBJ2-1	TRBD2	TGTGCCAGCAGCTTGCTCTGGCGGGAGGGCGCAATGAGCTCCTACAATGAGCAGTTCTTC	CASSLLWREGAMSSYNEQFF
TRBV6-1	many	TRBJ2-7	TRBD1	TGTGCCAGCAGTCCGAATCAGGGGGCCGAGCAGTACTTC	CASSPNQGAEQYF
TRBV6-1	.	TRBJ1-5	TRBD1	TGTGCCAGCAGTGTAGACAGGGGACACAATCAGCCCCAGCATTTT	CASSVDRGHNQPQHF
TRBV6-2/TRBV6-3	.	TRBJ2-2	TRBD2	TGTGCCAGCAGTTACTCGCTAGCGGGAGTCGACACCGGGGAGCTGTTTTTT	CASSYSLAGVDTGELFF
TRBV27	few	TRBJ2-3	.	TGTGCCAGCAGTTTATCGGGGGAGAGTGGGGGAGTCGGCACAGATACGCAGTATTTT	CASSLSGESGGVGTDTQYF
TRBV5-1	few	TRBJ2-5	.	TGCGCCAGCAGCTTATCAGGGGAACTGAAGGTTGAGGAGACCCAGTACTTC	CASSLSGELKVEETQYF
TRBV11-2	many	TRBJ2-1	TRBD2	TGTGCCAGCAGCCCACGAGGACTAGCGGGAGGTTTAGTAGGGGGTGAGCAGTTCTTC	CASSPRGLAGGLVGGEQFF
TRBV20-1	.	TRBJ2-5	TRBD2	TGCAGTGCTCCTACGGGACCGGGACTAGCGGGAAGAGAGACCCAGTACTTC	CSAPTGPGLAGRETQYF
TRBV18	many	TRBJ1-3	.	TGTGCCAGCTCTCTGGACGGGACCTCTGGAAACACCATATATTTT	CASSLDGTSGNTIYF
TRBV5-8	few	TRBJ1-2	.	TGTGCCAGCAGCTTGTTTAAGGGAACTCGCGGCTACACCTTC	CASSLFKGTRGYTF
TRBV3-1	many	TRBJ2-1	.	TGTGCCAGCAGCCTCGGCGGGACTTCTAGCTCCTACAATGAGCAGTTCTTC	CASSLGGTSSSYNEQFF
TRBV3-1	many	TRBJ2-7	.	TGTGCCAGCAGCCAAGATGTGTACGAGCAGTACTTC	CASSQDVYEQYF
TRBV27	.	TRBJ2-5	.	TGTGCCAGCAGTTGGGAGCCGGAGACCCAGTACTTC	CASSWEPETQYF
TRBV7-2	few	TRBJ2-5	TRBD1	TGTGCCAGCAGCTTAGAGACAGGGGCGTACCAAGAGACCCAGTACTTC	CASSLETGAYQETQYF
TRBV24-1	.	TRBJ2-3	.	TGTGCCACCAGAGTTGGCAGCACAGATACGCAGTATTTT	CATRVGSTDTQYF
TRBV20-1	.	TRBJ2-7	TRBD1	TGCAGTGCTAACCCACGGACAGGGTATCCCTACGAGCAGTACTTC	CSANPRTGYPYEQYF
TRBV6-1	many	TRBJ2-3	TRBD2	TGTGCCAGCAGTGAGCCCCCTGGGGCTAGCGGAGTCACAGATACGCAGTATTTT	CASSEPPGASGVTDTQYF
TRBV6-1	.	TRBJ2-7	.	TGTGCCAGCAGTTATCGCGACGGTAGCTCCTACGAGCAGTACTTC	CASSYRDGSSYEQYF
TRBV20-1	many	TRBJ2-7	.	TGCAGTGCAGACCGGGAAGCGGTGTATTACGAGCAGTACTTC	CSADREAVYYEQYF